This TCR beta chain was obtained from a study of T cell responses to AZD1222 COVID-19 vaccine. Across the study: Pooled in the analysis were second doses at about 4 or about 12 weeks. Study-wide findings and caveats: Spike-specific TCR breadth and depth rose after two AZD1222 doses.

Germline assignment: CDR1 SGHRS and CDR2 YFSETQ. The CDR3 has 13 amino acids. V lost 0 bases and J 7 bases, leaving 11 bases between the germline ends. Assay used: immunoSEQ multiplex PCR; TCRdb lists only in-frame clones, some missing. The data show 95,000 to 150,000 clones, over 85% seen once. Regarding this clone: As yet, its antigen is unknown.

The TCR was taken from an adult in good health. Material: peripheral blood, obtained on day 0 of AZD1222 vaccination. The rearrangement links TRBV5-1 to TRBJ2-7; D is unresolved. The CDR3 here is CASSLASTGEQYF. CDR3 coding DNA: TGCGCCAGCAGCTTGGCCTCCACGGGTGAGCAGTACTTC.